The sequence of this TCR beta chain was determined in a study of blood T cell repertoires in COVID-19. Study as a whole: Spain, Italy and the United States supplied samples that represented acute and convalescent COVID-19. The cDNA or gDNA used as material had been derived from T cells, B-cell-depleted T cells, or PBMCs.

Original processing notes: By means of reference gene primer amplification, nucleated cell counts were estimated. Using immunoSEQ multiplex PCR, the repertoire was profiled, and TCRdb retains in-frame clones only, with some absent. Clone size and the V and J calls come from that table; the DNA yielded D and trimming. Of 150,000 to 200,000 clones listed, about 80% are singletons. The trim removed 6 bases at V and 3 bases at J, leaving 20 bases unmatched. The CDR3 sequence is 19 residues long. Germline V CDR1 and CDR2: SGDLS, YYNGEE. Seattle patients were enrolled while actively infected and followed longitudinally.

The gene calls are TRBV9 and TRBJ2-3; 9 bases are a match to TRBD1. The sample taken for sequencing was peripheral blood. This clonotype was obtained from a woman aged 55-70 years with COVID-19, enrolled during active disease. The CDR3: CASKSGQGVGSEGTDTQYF. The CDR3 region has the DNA TGTGCCAGCAAGTCGGGACAGGGAGTCGGGAGTGAGGGTACAGATACGCAGTATTTT.